The T cell receptor beta chain under discussion was sequenced for a study of early T cells in non-severe SARS-CoV-2 infection. Study context: Chains were not paired, and sequencing was done on bulk RNA from unsorted whole blood. General study points: CD4 and private specificities were missed by VDJdb matching, which favored anti-spike CD8 responses.

Germline loops: CDR1 KGHDR, CDR2 SFDVKD. The V gene lost 10 bases and the J gene lost 9 bases, with 24 bases spanning the gap. The CDR3 has 15 residues. In its sample, this clonotype was seen many times. Its antigen is undetermined. Unique molecular identifier tags were affixed to discrete cDNA molecules. TCRdb used MiXCR to reprocess the 5' RACE reads, holding one entry per CDR3 protein. This sample yields around 75,000 distinct CDR3 sequences, of which about 10% are seen a single time; roughly 6% belongs to the top ten. The origin of this receptor is an adult who was a healthcare worker with PCR-confirmed SARS-CoV-2 infection or an uninfected control (not recorded which). This rearrangement joins TRBV24-1 to TRBJ2-4; D is possibly TRBD2 (5 bases). Sample: whole blood. The chain's CDR3 is CATSPTPGKRAIQYF. Written as DNA, the CDR3 is TGTGCCACTTCCCCCACACCCGGGAAGAGAGCCATTCAGTACTTC.